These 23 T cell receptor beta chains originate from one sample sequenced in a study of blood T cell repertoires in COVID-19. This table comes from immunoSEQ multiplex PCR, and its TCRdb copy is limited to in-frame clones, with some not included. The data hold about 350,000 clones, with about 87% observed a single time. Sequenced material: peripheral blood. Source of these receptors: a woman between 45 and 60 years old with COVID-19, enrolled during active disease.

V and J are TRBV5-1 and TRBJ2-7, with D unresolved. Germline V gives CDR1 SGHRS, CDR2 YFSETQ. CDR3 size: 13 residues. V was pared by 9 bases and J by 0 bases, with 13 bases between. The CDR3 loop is CATSKSGSYEQYF. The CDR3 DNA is TGCGCCACCTCAAAGTCAGGCTCCTACGAGCAGTACTTC.

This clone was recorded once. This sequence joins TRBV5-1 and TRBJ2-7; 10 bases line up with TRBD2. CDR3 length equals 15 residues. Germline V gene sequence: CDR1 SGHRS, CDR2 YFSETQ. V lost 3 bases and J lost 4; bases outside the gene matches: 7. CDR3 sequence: CASSSTGLASYEQYF. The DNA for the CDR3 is TGCGCCAGCAGCTCCACGGGACTAGCGTCTTACGAGCAGTACTTC.

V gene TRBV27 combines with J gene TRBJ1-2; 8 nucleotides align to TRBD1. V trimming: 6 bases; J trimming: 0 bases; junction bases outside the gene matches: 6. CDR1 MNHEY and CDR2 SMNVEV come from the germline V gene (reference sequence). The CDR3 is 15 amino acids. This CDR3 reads CASSSLDRANYGYTF. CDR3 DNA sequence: TGTGCCAGCAGCTCCCTGGACAGGGCTAACTATGGCTACACCTTC.

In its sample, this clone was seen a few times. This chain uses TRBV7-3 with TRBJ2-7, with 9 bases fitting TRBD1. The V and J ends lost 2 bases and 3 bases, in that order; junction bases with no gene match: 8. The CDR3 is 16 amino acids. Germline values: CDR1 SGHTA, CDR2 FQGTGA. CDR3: CASSLSGGQGNYEQYF. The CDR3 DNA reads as TGTGCCAGCAGCTTATCGGGGGGACAGGGAAACTACGAGCAGTACTTC. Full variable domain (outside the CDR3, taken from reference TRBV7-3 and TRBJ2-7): GAGVSQTPSNKVTEKGKYVELRCDPISGHTALYWYRQSLGQGPEFLIYFQGTGAADDSGLPNDRFFAVRPEGSVSTLKIQRTERGDSAVYLCASSLSGGQGNYEQYFGPGTRLTVT.

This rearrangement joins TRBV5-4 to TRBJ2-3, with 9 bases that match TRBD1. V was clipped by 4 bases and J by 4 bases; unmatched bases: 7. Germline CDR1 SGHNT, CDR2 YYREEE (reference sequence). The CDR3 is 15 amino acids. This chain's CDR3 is CASSQATGGPDTQYF. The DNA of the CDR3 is TGTGCCAGCAGCCAAGCGACAGGGGGACCAGATACGCAGTATTTT.

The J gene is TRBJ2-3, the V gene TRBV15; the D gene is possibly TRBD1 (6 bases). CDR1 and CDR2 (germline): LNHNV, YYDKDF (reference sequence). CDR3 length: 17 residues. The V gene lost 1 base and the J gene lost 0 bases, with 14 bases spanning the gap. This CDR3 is CATSRVPRDISTDTQYF. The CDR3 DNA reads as TGTGCCACCAGCAGAGTCCCCCGGGACATCAGCACAGATACGCAGTATTTT.

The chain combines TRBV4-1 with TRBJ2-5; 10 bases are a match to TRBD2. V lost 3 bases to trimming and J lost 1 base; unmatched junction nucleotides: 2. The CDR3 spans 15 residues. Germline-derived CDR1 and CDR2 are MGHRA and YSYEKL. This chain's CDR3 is CASSQGLALQETQYF. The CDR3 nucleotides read TGCGCCAGCAGCCAGGGACTAGCGCTCCAAGAGACCCAGTACTTC.

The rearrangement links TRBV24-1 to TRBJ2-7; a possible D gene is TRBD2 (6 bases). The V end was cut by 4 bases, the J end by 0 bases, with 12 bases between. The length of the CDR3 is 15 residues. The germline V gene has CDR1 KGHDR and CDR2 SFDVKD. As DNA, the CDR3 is TGTGCCACCAGTGACGCGGGGTTAAGCTCCTACGAGCAGTACTTC. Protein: CATSDAGLSSYEQYF.

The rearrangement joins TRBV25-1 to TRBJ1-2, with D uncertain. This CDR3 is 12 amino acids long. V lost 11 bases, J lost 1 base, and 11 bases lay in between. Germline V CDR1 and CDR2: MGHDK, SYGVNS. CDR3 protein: CALQAYNYGYTF. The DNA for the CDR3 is TGTGCCCTGCAGGCCTATAACTATGGCTACACCTTC.

CDR3 sequence: CATSAAGSYEQYF. CDR3 coding DNA: TGTGCCACCAGTGCTGCGGGGTCCTACGAGCAGTACTTC. The chain couples TRBV24-1 to TRBJ2-7; TRBD2 is a possible D gene (6 bases). The germline V gene encodes CDR1 KGHDR and CDR2 SFDVKD. Trimming took 5 bases from V and 1 from J, leaving 8 bases between them. This CDR3 has 13 residues.

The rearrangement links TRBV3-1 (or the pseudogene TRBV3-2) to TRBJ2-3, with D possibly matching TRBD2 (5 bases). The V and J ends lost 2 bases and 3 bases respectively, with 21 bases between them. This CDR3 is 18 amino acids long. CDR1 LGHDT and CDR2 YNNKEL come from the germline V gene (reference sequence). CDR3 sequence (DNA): TGTGCCAGCAGCCAATTTGGCTTGGGCGGGCGGTCGACAGATACGCAGTATTTT. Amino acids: CASSQFGLGGRSTDTQYF.

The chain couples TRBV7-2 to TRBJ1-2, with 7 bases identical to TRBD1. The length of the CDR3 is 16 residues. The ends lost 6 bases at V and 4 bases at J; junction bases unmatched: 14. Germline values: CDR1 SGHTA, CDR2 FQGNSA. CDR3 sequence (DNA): TGTGCCAGCAGTACGCAGACAGGGTCTACGGGCTATGGCTACACCTTC. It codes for CASSTQTGSTGYGYTF.

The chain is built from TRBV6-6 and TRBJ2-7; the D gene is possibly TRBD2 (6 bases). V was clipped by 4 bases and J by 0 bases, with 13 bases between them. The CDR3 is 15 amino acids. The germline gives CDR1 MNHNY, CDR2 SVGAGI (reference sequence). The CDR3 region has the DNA TGTGCCAGCAGTTCCCTTGGCGGGGTCTCCTACGAGCAGTACTTC. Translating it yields CASSSLGGVSYEQYF.

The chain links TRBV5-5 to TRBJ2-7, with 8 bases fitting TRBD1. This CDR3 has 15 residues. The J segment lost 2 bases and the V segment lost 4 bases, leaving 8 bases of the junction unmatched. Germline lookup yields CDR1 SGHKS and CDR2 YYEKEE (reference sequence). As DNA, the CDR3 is TGTGCCAGCAGCAAGGGGGCAGGGGGCACCTACGAGCAGTACTTC. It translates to CASSKGAGGTYEQYF. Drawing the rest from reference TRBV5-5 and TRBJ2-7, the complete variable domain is DAGVTQSPTHLIKTRGQQVTLRCSPISGHKSVSWYQQVLGQGPQFIFQYYEKEERGRGNFPDRFSARQFPNYSSELNVNALLLGDSALYLCASSKGAGGTYEQYFGPGTRLTVT.

The CDR3 DNA reads as TGCGCCAGCAGTGAGAGCAGCGATTCCTACAATGAGCAGTTCTTC. Amino acids: CASSESSDSYNEQFF. The V and J genes are TRBV10-2 and TRBJ2-1; D uncertain. CDR1 WSHSY and CDR2 SAAADI come from the germline V gene. Deletions cut 2 bases from V and 1 base from J, with 9 bases between. CDR3 length equals 15 residues.

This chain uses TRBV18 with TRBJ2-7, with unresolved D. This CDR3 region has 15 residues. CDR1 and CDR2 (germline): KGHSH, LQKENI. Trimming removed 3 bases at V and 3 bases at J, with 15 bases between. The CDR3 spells CASSPQSRVFYEQYF. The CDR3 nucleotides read TGTGCCAGCTCACCTCAAAGCCGGGTCTTCTACGAGCAGTACTTC.

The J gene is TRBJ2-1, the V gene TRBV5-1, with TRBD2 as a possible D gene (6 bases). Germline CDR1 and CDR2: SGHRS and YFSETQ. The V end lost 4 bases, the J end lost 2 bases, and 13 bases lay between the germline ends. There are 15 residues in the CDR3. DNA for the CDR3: TGCGCCAGCAGCGAGGGGACTCTAACCTACAATGAGCAGTTCTTC. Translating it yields CASSEGTLTYNEQFF.

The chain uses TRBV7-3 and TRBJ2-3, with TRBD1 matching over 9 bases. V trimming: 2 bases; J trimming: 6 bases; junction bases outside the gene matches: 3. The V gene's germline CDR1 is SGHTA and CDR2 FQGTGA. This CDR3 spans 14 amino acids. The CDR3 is CASSLLGQGDTQYF. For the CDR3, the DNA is TGTGCCAGCAGCTTATTGGGACAGGGTGATACGCAGTATTTT.

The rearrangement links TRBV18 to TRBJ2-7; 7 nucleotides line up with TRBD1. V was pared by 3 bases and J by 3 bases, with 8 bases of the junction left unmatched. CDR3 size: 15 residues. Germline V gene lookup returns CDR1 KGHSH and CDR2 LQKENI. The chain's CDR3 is CASSPFGTVIYEQYF. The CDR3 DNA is TGTGCCAGCTCACCCTTCGGGACAGTGATCTACGAGCAGTACTTC.

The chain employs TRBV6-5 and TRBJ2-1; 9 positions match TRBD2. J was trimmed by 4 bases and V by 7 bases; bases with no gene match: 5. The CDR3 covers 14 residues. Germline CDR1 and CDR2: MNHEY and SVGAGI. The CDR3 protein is CASTGTSSYNEQFF. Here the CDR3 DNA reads TGTGCCAGCACCGGGACTAGCAGTTACAATGAGCAGTTCTTC.

The CDR3 nucleotides read TGTGCCAGCAGCCGCACCGGGACAGGGGCTAACTATGGCTACACCTTC. This codes for CASSRTGTGANYGYTF. The chain links TRBV7-9 to TRBJ1-2; TRBD1 matches 10 bases. The germline V gene encodes CDR1 SEHNR and CDR2 FQNEAQ (reference sequence). V shed 5 bases and J 0 bases; nucleotides not matched to a gene: 6. The CDR3 is 16 residues long.

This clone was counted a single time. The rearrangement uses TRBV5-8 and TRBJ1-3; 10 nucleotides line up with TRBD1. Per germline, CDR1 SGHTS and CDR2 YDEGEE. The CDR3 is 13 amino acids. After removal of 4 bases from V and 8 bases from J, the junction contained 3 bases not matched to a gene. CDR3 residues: CASSRDRGHTIYF. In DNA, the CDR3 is TGTGCCAGCAGCAGGGACAGGGGCCACACCATATATTTT.

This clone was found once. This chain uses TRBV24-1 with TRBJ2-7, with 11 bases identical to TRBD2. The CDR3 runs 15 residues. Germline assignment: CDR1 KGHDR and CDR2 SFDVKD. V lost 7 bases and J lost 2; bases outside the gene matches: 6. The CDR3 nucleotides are TGTGCCACCAGGAGTGGGACTAGCGGCACCTACGAGCAGTACTTC. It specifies CATRSGTSGTYEQYF.